This T cell receptor beta chain was found in a study of cytomegalovirus exposure and HLA in healthy donors. Study findings and constraints: Cytomegalovirus-associated TCR beta chains were listed, numbering more than 150.

Primers for the PCR totalled 60 Vbeta and 13 Jbeta. The protocol was immunoSEQ multiplex PCR, while the TCRdb copy is restricted to in-frame clones and leaves out a portion. Its listing shows about 72,000 clones. Comment on this clone: Antigen unknown.

The V end was cut by 3 bases, the J end by 5 bases, with 11 bases between. CDR3 length: 13 amino acids. CDR1 is KGHSH and CDR2 is LQKENI in the germline V gene. The source material was PBMCs. The J gene is TRBJ2-7, the V gene TRBV18; possibly TRBD2 for D (5 bases). The receptor was isolated from a man aged 45-65 years in good health and CMV-seropositive. CDR3 residues: CASSPDWRDEQYF. In DNA form, the CDR3 reads TGTGCCAGCTCACCGGACTGGCGAGACGAGCAGTACTTC.